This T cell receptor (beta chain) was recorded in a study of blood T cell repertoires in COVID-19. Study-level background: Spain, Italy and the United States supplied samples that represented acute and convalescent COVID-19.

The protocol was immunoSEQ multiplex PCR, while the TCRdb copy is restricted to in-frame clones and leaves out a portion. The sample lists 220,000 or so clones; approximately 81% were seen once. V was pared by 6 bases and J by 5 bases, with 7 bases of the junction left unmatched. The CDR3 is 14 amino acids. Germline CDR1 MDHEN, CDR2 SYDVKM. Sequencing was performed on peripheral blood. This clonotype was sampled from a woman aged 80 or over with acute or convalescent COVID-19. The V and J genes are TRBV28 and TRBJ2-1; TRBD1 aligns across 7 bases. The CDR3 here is CASRSYRGNNEQFF. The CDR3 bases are TGTGCCAGCAGATCCTACAGGGGAAACAATGAGCAGTTCTTC.